The rows below give T cell receptor beta chains drawn from one sample of a study of PD-1 blockade in classical Hodgkin lymphoma. Assay used: immunoSEQ multiplex PCR; TCRdb lists only in-frame clones, some missing. Here the sample spans about 94,000 clones, 90% to 95% being singletons. The specimen was peripheral blood mononuclear cells (PBMCs), collected before the fourth cycle of nivolumab. All receptors derive from a human donor with classical Hodgkin lymphoma. The CDR3 runs from the conserved cysteine through the conserved F or W. D genes are given only for firm matches. Clone size is stated in some rows and not others, as once, few, many or a class when expanded.

j_call d_call v_call clone_size cdr3_nt cdr3_aa
TRBJ2-7 TRBD2 TRBV11-2 . TGTGCCAGCAGCTCAGCCGGGACTAGCGACGAGCAGTACTTC CASSSAGTSDEQYF
TRBJ2-1 . TRBV7-9 . TGTGCCAGCAGTGAGTCTGGTCGAGGCGATGAGCAGTTCTTC CASSESGRGDEQFF
TRBJ2-5 . TRBV11-2 . TGTGCCAGCAGCCCCGGGACCAGGCAAGAGACCCAGTACTTC CASSPGTRQETQYF
TRBJ2-3 TRBD2 TRBV7-7 . TGTGCTAGCAGCTTAGCGGGCGTTAGCACAGATACGCAGTATTTT CASSLAGVSTDTQYF
TRBJ1-1 . TRBV28 . TGTGCCAGCAGTTTAGGTAGGGAGGGAGAAGCTTTCTTT CASSLGREGEAFF
TRBJ1-1 TRBD1 TRBV12-5 . TGTGCCGAACAAGCCGGGACAGTGGGAAACACTGAAGCTTTCTTT CAEQAGTVGNTEAFF
TRBJ2-7 TRBD2 TRBV19 . TGTGCCAGTAGTTGGGATACTAGCGGCTCCTACGAGCAGTACTTC CASSWDTSGSYEQYF
TRBJ2-3 . TRBV6-5 . TGTGCCAGCAGTTCGGCAGGTTTCTCCCGAACAGATACGCAGTATTTT CASSSAGFSRTDTQYF
TRBJ2-1 . TRBV19 . TGTGCCAGTAACCCCAGGGATGGGGCCGGCTTCTACAATGAGCAGTTCTTC CASNPRDGAGFYNEQFF
TRBJ1-1 TRBD1 TRBV7-3 . TGTGCCAGCAGCTTAGACAGGGTGAACACTGAAGCTTTCTTT CASSLDRVNTEAFF
TRBJ2-2 . TRBV30 . TGTGCCTCCGGGGAGCTGTTTTTT CASGELFF
TRBJ2-2 . TRBV19 . TGTGCCAGTAGCCATAACACCGGGGAGCTGTTTTTT CASSHNTGELFF
TRBJ2-7 . TRBV7-9 . TGTGCCAGCAGCTTTGCAGGGGCAGCCTACGAGCAGTACTTC CASSFAGAAYEQYF
TRBJ2-7 . TRBV5-6 . TGTGCCAGCAGCTCCGGACGGCATCCCAGCGAGCAGTACTTC CASSSGRHPSEQYF
TRBJ2-1 . TRBV6-1 . TGTGCCAGCGGGTGGACAGCCTACAATGAGCAGTTCTTC CASGWTAYNEQFF
TRBJ2-1 TRBD2 TRBV5-1 . TGCGCCAGCACCCTATCCCCCGGTGGGAGGGCGTTCTTC CASTLSPGGRAFF
TRBJ2-4 . TRBV11-2 . TGTGCCAGCAGCCCCCTGGAGAGGACCCCGATAGCCAAAAACATTCAGTACTTC CASSPLERTPIAKNIQYF
TRBJ1-2 . TRBV4-1 . TGCGCCAGCAGCCAAGCCTTAGTCTATGGCTACACCTTC CASSQALVYGYTF
TRBJ2-1 . TRBV10-3 . TGTGCCATATGCCCTAGCCTGTACAATGAGCAGTTCTTC CAICPSLYNEQFF
TRBJ1-3 . TRBV5-4 . TGTGCCAGCAGCTTGGGGCCGGGCAGGGCACCGGGAAACACCATATATTTT CASSLGPGRAPGNTIYF
TRBJ2-7 TRBD2 TRBV2 . TGTGCCAGCAGTGAGCTGAGCGGGAGGGCCGCCTACGAGCAGTACTTC CASSELSGRAAYEQYF
TRBJ2-7 . TRBV28 . TGTGCCAGCAGACAAGGACCGGAGCAGTACTTC CASRQGPEQYF
TRBJ1-2 TRBD1 TRBV6-5 . TGTGCCAGCAGTTTCACAGGGGACTATGGCTACACCTTC CASSFTGDYGYTF
TRBJ2-5 . TRBV2 . TGTGCCAGCAGTGAGAGTCGGAGCGATTTAAAAGAGACCCAGTACTTC CASSESRSDLKETQYF
TRBJ1-1 TRBD1 TRBV9 . TGTGCCAGCAGCCTCGGGACAGGGATGAACACTGAAGCTTTCTTT CASSLGTGMNTEAFF
TRBJ2-1 TRBD2 TRBV27 . TGTGCCAGCAGTTTATCGTTACTAGCGGCCCCGAGGCCCGCGGGGGAGTTCTTC CASSLSLLAAPRPAGEFF
TRBJ2-1 . TRBV10-3 . TGTGCCACCGGAGGGAGTTTCGGAAATGAGCAGTTCTTC CATGGSFGNEQFF
TRBJ2-3 TRBD2 TRBV5-1 . TGCGCCAGCGGTAAACAGACTAGCGTCACAGATACGCAGTATTTT CASGKQTSVTDTQYF
TRBJ2-3 TRBD2 TRBV7-9 . TGTGCCAGCAGCCATTTTAGCGGGAGGGCCCCAGATACGCAGTATTTT CASSHFSGRAPDTQYF
TRBJ1-2 TRBD1 TRBV29-1 . TGCAGCGTTGTAGGGACAGTCTCCTTCTATGGCTACACCTTC CSVVGTVSFYGYTF
TRBJ2-1 . TRBV7-2 . TGTGCCAGCAGCAAAGGGGCGTACAATGAGCAGTTCTTC CASSKGAYNEQFF
TRBJ2-7 TRBD1 TRBV6-1 . TGTGCCAGCATTCTAGGACAGGGGGACTCCTACGAGCAGTACTTC CASILGQGDSYEQYF
TRBJ2-1 TRBD1 TRBV2 . TGTGCCAGCAGTTCACAGGGGGCAGAACCATACAATGAGCAGTTCTTC CASSSQGAEPYNEQFF
TRBJ1-1 . TRBV6-1 . TGTGCCAGCAGTGAAGAGGGACGTCTTATGAACACTGAAGCTTTCTTT CASSEEGRLMNTEAFF
TRBJ1-2 . TRBV10-2 . TGCGCCAGCAGTGACGGGGTTAACTATGGCTACACCTTC CASSDGVNYGYTF
TRBJ1-3 . TRBV5-1 . TGCGCCAGCAGCTTGGCAGAACAGTTTGGAAACACCATATATTTT CASSLAEQFGNTIYF
TRBJ1-3 TRBD1 TRBV11-2 . TGTGCCAGCAGCTTAAGGACAGGGACTGGAAACACCATATATTTT CASSLRTGTGNTIYF
TRBJ2-3 TRBD2 TRBV13 once TGTGCCAGCAGCATGCTAGCGGTTACGTCGGATACGCAGTATTTT CASSMLAVTSDTQYF
TRBJ2-7 . TRBV2 . TGTGCCAGCAGTGAAGACCGACTAGAAATGGGGTACGAGCAGTACTTC CASSEDRLEMGYEQYF
TRBJ1-1 . TRBV7-3 . TGTGCCAGCAGCGTAAACATGAACACTGAAGCTTTCTTT CASSVNMNTEAFF
TRBJ2-7 . TRBV30 . TGTGCCTGGAGTGTAGGGGACTTCTTGCCCTACGAGCAGTACTTC CAWSVGDFLPYEQYF
TRBJ2-2 . TRBV12-5 . TGTGCTAGTGGTTTGGTAGGTCGGGGGACCCTCACCGGGGAGCTGTTTTTT CASGLVGRGTLTGELFF
TRBJ1-5 . TRBV11-2 . TGTGCCAGCAGCCCCCTGGCAGGGCCGAGCAATCAGCCCCAGCATTTT CASSPLAGPSNQPQHF
TRBJ1-5 . TRBV5-6 . TGTGCCAGCAGCTTGGGCCTGGGTGCAGGGTCGGGCCAGCCCCAGCATTTT CASSLGLGAGSGQPQHF
TRBJ2-1 TRBD2 TRBV5-4 . TGTGCCAGCAGCTTGGACCTAGCGGGAGGTAATGAGCAGTTCTTC CASSLDLAGGNEQFF
TRBJ2-5 TRBD2 TRBV27 . TGTGCCAGCAGTCCACCGGGACTAAAAGAGACCCAGTACTTC CASSPPGLKETQYF
TRBJ1-1 . TRBV6-5 once TGTGCCAGCAGCCGCGCGTCAGGAGGCACTGAAGCTTTCTTT CASSRASGGTEAFF
TRBJ1-2 . TRBV2 . TGTGCCAGCAGCGTAGGGAGGGCCGAGTATGGCTACACCTTC CASSVGRAEYGYTF